These T cell receptor beta chains were read from a single sample in a study of PD-L1 blockade in urothelial cancer. Sequencing was performed with immunoSEQ multiplex PCR; in TCRdb, only in-frame clones are kept and a portion is missing. Found here are roughly 63,000 clones, 81% of them singletons; the top ten hold roughly 3.5%. Source: PBMCs, taken around atezolizumab (anti-PD-L1) treatment. The receptor set was obtained from a man between 65 and 85 years old with urothelial cancer. CDR3s include the opening cysteine and the closing phenylalanine or tryptophan. A D gene is named only where the DNA matches it firmly. Not all rows give a size; the values are once, few, many and, for expanded clones, a class.

clone size,CDR3 length,D gene,V gene,J gene,CDR3 DNA,CDR3 protein
NA,14,TRBD1,TRBV18,TRBJ1-1,TGTGCCAGCTCAGTACAGGGGTCCTACACTGAAGCTTTCTTT,CASSVQGSYTEAFF
NA,16,NA,TRBV5-1,TRBJ1-1,TGCGCCAGCAGCTTAAATCCAGGGCAAATGAACACTGAAGCTTTCTTT,CASSLNPGQMNTEAFF
NA,15,NA,TRBV30,TRBJ1-4,TGTGCCTGGAGTTTGAAGACATTTACTAATGAAAAACTGTTTTTT,CAWSLKTFTNEKLFF
NA,14,NA,TRBV30,TRBJ2-7,TGTGCCTGGAGGGTAGGGGTAGGGGTCTCCGAGCAGTACTTC,CAWRVGVGVSEQYF
NA,15,NA,TRBV19,TRBJ1-2,TGTGCCAGTCTCGAGGGCAGTCCACCCGACTATGGCTACACCTTC,CASLEGSPPDYGYTF
NA,14,NA,TRBV19,TRBJ1-2,TGTGCCAGTAGCCCGGACAGACTAAACTATGGCTACACCTTC,CASSPDRLNYGYTF
once,14,NA,TRBV7-8,TRBJ2-7,TGTGCCAGCAGCTTAGCTGACGCGGACTACGAGCAGTACTTC,CASSLADADYEQYF
NA,14,NA,TRBV10-1,TRBJ2-3,TGCGCCAGCAGTCTGACTAGTGACTGGGATACGCAGTATTTT,CASSLTSDWDTQYF
NA,13,NA,TRBV6-1,TRBJ1-2,TGTGCTAGCACTGAGACAGGTCTGAATGGCTACACCTTC,CASTETGLNGYTF
NA,14,NA,TRBV14,TRBJ2-7,TGTGCCAGCAGCCGGGTGGGAGGCCCCTACGAGCAGTACTTC,CASSRVGGPYEQYF
few,14,NA,TRBV5-1,TRBJ1-2,TGCGCCAGCAGCCCAACCACAGCTTCCTATGGCTACACCTTC,CASSPTTASYGYTF
NA,14,NA,TRBV2,TRBJ1-2,TGTGCCAGCAGGGGGACACAAGCTAACTATGGCTACACCTTC,CASRGTQANYGYTF
NA,16,TRBD2,TRBV5-1,TRBJ2-1,TGCGCCAGCAGCTTGGAGGTGGCGGGAGTAGGCAATGAGCAGTTCTTC,CASSLEVAGVGNEQFF
few,13,TRBD2,TRBV19,TRBJ2-7,TGTGCCAGTAAGCCGGGCGGGAGCTACGAGCAGTACTTC,CASKPGGSYEQYF
NA,14,NA,TRBV5-4,TRBJ1-2,TGTGCCAGCAGCTTGAACGGGGTTACTTATGGCTACACCTTC,CASSLNGVTYGYTF
NA,14,NA,TRBV18,TRBJ1-1,TGTGCCAGCTCACGCAGTACGATGAACACTGAAGCTTTCTTT,CASSRSTMNTEAFF
NA,16,TRBD1,TRBV19,TRBJ1-3,TGTGCCAGTAGTATGGAACAGGGGTTCCCTGGAAACACCATATATTTT,CASSMEQGFPGNTIYF
NA,16,NA,TRBV2,TRBJ2-2,TGTGCCAGCAGTGGGTCGGGGGATACGAACACCGGGGAGCTGTTTTTT,CASSGSGDTNTGELFF
once,15,TRBD2,TRBV5-1,TRBJ2-5,TGCGCCAGCAGCCCCAGCCCTAGCGGGAGTGAGACCCAGTACTTC,CASSPSPSGSETQYF
few,15,TRBD1,TRBV14,TRBJ2-5,TGTGCCAGCAGCTCTATGGACAGGGGCCAAGAGACCCAGTACTTC,CASSSMDRGQETQYF
NA,14,NA,TRBV11-2,TRBJ1-3,TGTGCCAGCAGCTGGCGGGACGGCGGAAACACCATATATTTT,CASSWRDGGNTIYF
NA,12,NA,TRBV15,TRBJ1-2,TGTGCCACCAGCAGGAGGGACTATGGCTACACCTTC,CATSRRDYGYTF
NA,15,TRBD1,TRBV9,TRBJ2-5,TGTGCCAGCAGCTCGGCACAGGGGCGGTTAGAGACCCAGTACTTC,CASSSAQGRLETQYF
NA,13,NA,TRBV5-1,TRBJ1-1,TGCGCCAGCAGCCTAGACAGGAACACTGAAGCTTTCTTT,CASSLDRNTEAFF
NA,18,NA,TRBV19,TRBJ1-5,TGTGCCAGTAGTATTGGTGTGGCAGGGGCAAACAGCAATCAGCCCCAGCATTTT,CASSIGVAGANSNQPQHF
NA,12,NA,TRBV28,TRBJ1-2,TGTGCCAGCAGTCGAAGAGGCTATGGCTACACCTTC,CASSRRGYGYTF
once,16,NA,TRBV11-1,TRBJ2-3,TGTGCCAGCTCCCTAAGGAGGGGGCGCAAGGCAGATACGCAGTATTTT,CASSLRRGRKADTQYF
few,13,NA,TRBV10-3,TRBJ1-4,TGTGCCGCCAGTCCCGGGACTAATGAAAAACTGTTTTTT,CAASPGTNEKLFF
NA,17,TRBD2,TRBV6-1,TRBJ2-1,TGTGCCAGCAGTGAAGCGGTGGGCGGGGGGACCTTAGGCCCCCAGTTCTTC,CASSEAVGGGTLGPQFF
NA,12,NA,TRBV30,TRBJ1-2,TGTGCCTGGGCCGGACAGACTGGTGGCTACACCTTC,CAWAGQTGGYTF
NA,17,NA,TRBV18,TRBJ2-3,TGTGCCAGCTCACCCTCCAGGACTAGAGGGGGAGCAGATACGCAGTATTTT,CASSPSRTRGGADTQYF
NA,15,TRBD2,TRBV7-2,TRBJ2-7,TGTGCCAGCAGCCGCTTGACTAGCGGGAGAGGCGAGCAGTACTTC,CASSRLTSGRGEQYF
NA,14,NA,TRBV13,TRBJ2-7,TGTGCCAGCAGCCCCCGGGACGCCGGGGGCGAGCAGTACTTC,CASSPRDAGGEQYF
NA,14,TRBD2,TRBV5-1,TRBJ2-5,TGCGCCAGCAGCAGCTCTAGCGGGAAAGAGACCCAGTACTTC,CASSSSSGKETQYF
NA,16,TRBD1,TRBV11-2,TRBJ2-7,TGTGCCAGCAGCCCCCGAACCGGGACAGGGGATGTCGAGCAGTACTTC,CASSPRTGTGDVEQYF
NA,16,TRBD2,TRBV2,TRBJ2-5,TGTGCCAGCAGGGCAGGGACTAGCGGGGCCGGTGAGACCCAGTACTTC,CASRAGTSGAGETQYF
few,15,TRBD2,TRBV30,TRBJ2-2,TGTGCCTGGAGTAAGAGCGGGAGTTGGGGCGGGGAGCTGTTTTTT,CAWSKSGSWGGELFF
NA,14,NA,TRBV4-2,TRBJ2-7,TGTGCCAGCAGCCAAGGATACGGTGCCTACGAGCAGTACTTC,CASSQGYGAYEQYF
NA,13,NA,TRBV2,TRBJ2-3,TGTGCCAGCAGTGCGCAATCGGCAGATACGCAGTATTTT,CASSAQSADTQYF
NA,16,TRBD2,TRBV2,TRBJ2-1,TGTGCCAGCAGTGAACTAGCGGAAACTACCTACAATGAGCAGTTCTTC,CASSELAETTYNEQFF
NA,16,TRBD1,TRBV19,TRBJ2-7,TGTGCCAGTAGTAATACGCCGGGACAGGCCTCCTACGAGCAGTACTTC,CASSNTPGQASYEQYF
NA,17,TRBD2,TRBV5-1,TRBJ2-1,TGCGCCAGCAGCTTGAGTCTTGGCGCTAGCGGGTCCCCGGAGCAGTTCTTC,CASSLSLGASGSPEQFF
NA,15,NA,TRBV19,TRBJ2-1,TGTGCCAGTAGTATGACAGACAGTGGCTACAATGAGCAGTTCTTC,CASSMTDSGYNEQFF
NA,14,NA,TRBV5-1,TRBJ2-1,TGCGCCAGCAGGGTAGCTCCCGAAGGGGATGAGCAGTTCTTC,CASRVAPEGDEQFF
NA,15,TRBD2,TRBV6-1,TRBJ2-3,TGTGCCAGCAGTGATCCCGGGACTAACACAGATACGCAGTATTTT,CASSDPGTNTDTQYF